The 4 T cell receptor beta chains below all came from one sample that was sequenced in a study of blood T cell repertoires in COVID-19. Profiled with immunoSEQ multiplex PCR; TCRdb holds only in-frame clones, not every one. Among about 400,000 clones listed, approximately 86% were seen once. Material: PBMCs or T cells enriched from blood (not recorded which). All receptors derive from a woman in her forties with acute COVID-19.

The chain joins TRBV11-2 to TRBJ2-5, with TRBD2 matching over 12 bases. The germline V gene has CDR1 SGHAT and CDR2 FQNNGV. J gave up 5 bases and V 3 bases, and 4 bases lay outside the gene matches. The CDR3 totals 15 residues. The CDR3 protein is CASSFTSGGPETQYF. The CDR3 DNA reads as TGTGCCAGCAGCTTTACTAGCGGGGGGCCTGAGACCCAGTACTTC.

The chain joins TRBV5-1 to TRBJ2-7; D perhaps matches TRBD2 (5 bases). CDR1 is SGHRS, CDR2 YFSETQ, per germline. V lost 2 bases to trimming and J lost 2 bases, with 11 bases between them. The CDR3 is made up of 14 amino acids. The CDR3 DNA reads TGCGCCAGCAGCTTTACGGGGTCGCCCTACGAGCAGTACTTC. Protein product: CASSFTGSPYEQYF. The variable domain in full, with the rest retrieved from reference TRBV5-1 and TRBJ2-7, is KAGVTQTPRYLIKTRGQQVTLSCSPISGHRSVSWYQQTPGQGLQFLFEYFSETQRNKGNFPGRFSGRQFSNSRSEMNVSTLELGDSALYLCASSFTGSPYEQYFGPGTRLTVT.

The rearrangement links TRBV6-1 to TRBJ2-1; 7 bases are shared with TRBD1. The CDR3 is made up of 15 amino acids. Germline CDR1 MNHNS, CDR2 SASEGT. The V and J ends lost 2 bases and 5 bases, in that order; junction bases with no gene match: 6. CDR3 coding DNA: TGTGCCAGCAGTGAATCCCCAGGGGGAAACAATGAGCAGTTCTTC. It is translated as CASSESPGGNNEQFF.

The rearrangement uses TRBV4-1 and TRBJ1-2, with 11 nucleotides matching TRBD1. Trimming took 5 bases from V and 7 from J; bases not matched to a gene: 9. The CDR3 has 15 amino acids. CDR1 MGHRA and CDR2 YSYEKL come from the germline V gene. CDR3 loop: CASSTQDRGRRGYTF. As DNA, the CDR3 is TGCGCCAGCAGCACCCAGGACAGGGGGCGTCGTGGCTACACCTTC.